The clone carrying this T cell receptor (beta chain) was seen a single time. The sample belongs to a study of blood T cell repertoires in COVID-19. The overall study: Spain, Italy and the United States supplied samples that represented acute and convalescent COVID-19. The analysed material was cDNA or gDNA that came from T cells, B-cell-depleted T cells, or PBMCs.

The ends were cut back, 3 bases at V and 0 bases at J, with 8 bases in the middle. Per the germline V gene, CDR1 is MNHEY and CDR2 is SMNVEV (reference sequence). This CDR3 has 14 residues. Under the authors' procedure: Estimation of nucleated cell counts was performed using reference gene primer amplification. Profiled with immunoSEQ multiplex PCR; TCRdb holds only in-frame clones, not every one. The V and J calls and clone size are taken from that table; D and trimming were inferred from the DNA. Here the sample spans about 160,000 clones, 70% to 90% being singletons. The rearrangement uses TRBV27 and TRBJ1-2; no reliable D call. Sequenced input: peripheral blood. The receptor was isolated from a man between 65 and 80 years old with acute or convalescent COVID-19. The CDR3 spells CASSFSVTNYGYTF. The CDR3 nucleotides are TGTGCCAGCAGTTTTTCCGTAACTAACTATGGCTACACCTTC.